A single sample is the source of the 32 T cell receptor beta chains below, sequenced in a study of shared clonotypes between healthy human individuals. Naive CD8 cells lacked CD45RO and underwent positive selection for CCR7, leaving out terminally differentiated effector memory CD45RA+ cells. Some clones are missing from TCRdb's copy, which holds only in-frame ones; the method was immunoSEQ multiplex PCR. In the table there are 2 million or so clones, over 85% of which are singletons. The sequenced sample consisted of naive CD8+ T cells sorted from blood. The receptors come from a man aged 18 to 35 in good health.

V usage is TRBV27 and J usage is TRBJ2-7; 7 bases are a match to TRBD1. Losses at the gene ends were 7 bases for V and 7 bases for J; bases not matched to a gene: 4. This CDR3 has 11 amino acids. Germline CDR1 MNHEY, CDR2 SMNVEV (reference sequence). The CDR3 spells CASNLRGEQYF. Written as DNA, the CDR3 is TGTGCCAGCAACCTCAGGGGGGAGCAGTACTTC.

The gene calls are TRBV4-1 and TRBJ1-1; unclear D gene. CDR3 length: 15 residues. V was pared by 0 bases and J by 1 base, with 9 bases between. Germline V gene lookup returns CDR1 MGHRA and CDR2 YSYEKL. The CDR3 DNA sequence: TGCGCCAGCAGCCAAGATAGCCCCAGGAACACTGAAGCTTTCTTT. Translating it yields CASSQDSPRNTEAFF.

Points on this clone: Different DNA sequences within this sample yield the same CDR3. The rearrangement links TRBV27 to TRBJ2-3; TRBD1 aligns across 7 bases. V was pared by 1 base and J by 3 bases, with 7 bases of the junction left unmatched. Germline loops: CDR1 MNHEY, CDR2 SMNVEV (reference sequence). CDR3 size: 16 residues. Written as DNA, the CDR3 is TGTGCCAGCAGTTTATTGGGTGGCAGGGGGACAGATACGCAGTATTTT. It encodes CASSLLGGRGTDTQYF.

To note about this clone: The same CDR3 is also encoded by other DNA sequences in this sample. V is TRBV5-1 and J is TRBJ2-7; 9 nucleotides agree with TRBD2. Germline V gene sequence: CDR1 SGHRS, CDR2 YFSETQ. The junction had 2 bases not matched to a gene; V was cut back by 0 bases and J by 4 bases. The CDR3 has 14 amino acids. CDR3 sequence: CASSLVAGAYEQYF. CDR3 in DNA: TGCGCCAGCAGCTTGGTAGCGGGGGCTTACGAGCAGTACTTC.

CDR3 sequence reads: CASSPGFTVSYTEAFF. CDR3 nucleotides: TGTGCCAGCAGCCCCGGATTCACCGTCAGTTACACTGAAGCTTTCTTT. V gene TRBV7-6 combines with J gene TRBJ1-1; D is unresolved. With 5 bases removed from V and 3 bases from J, the gap between germline ends came to 19 bases. The germline V gene has CDR1 SGHVS and CDR2 FNYEAQ. This CDR3 spans 16 amino acids.

In this sample, this clone turned up once. V gene TRBV6-5 combines with J gene TRBJ2-7, with a possible D match to TRBD2 (5 bases). In germline, CDR1 is MNHEY, CDR2 SVGAGI. V gave up 1 base and J gave up 5 bases, with 9 bases separating them. The CDR3 spans 13 residues. As DNA, the CDR3 is TGTGCCAGCAGTTACTGGGCCGGGGACGAGCAGTACTTC. Encoded protein: CASSYWAGDEQYF.

V gene TRBV10-2 combines with J gene TRBJ2-1, with D perhaps matching TRBD1 or TRBD2 (5 bases each). Germline CDR1 reads WSHSY; CDR2 reads SAAADI. Trimming stripped 6 bases from V and 6 bases from J, with 24 bases between. The CDR3 is 17 residues long. DNA of the CDR3: TGCGCCAGCAGCGAGAAGACGGGGCTAATTTCGGGCAATGAGCAGTTCTTC. Translating it yields CASSEKTGLISGNEQFF.

The rearrangement links TRBV11-2 to TRBJ2-1; possibly TRBD1 or TRBD2 for D (6 bases each). CDR3 length equals 15 residues. V gave up 1 base and J gave up 6 bases, with 13 bases separating them. Germline lookup yields CDR1 SGHAT and CDR2 FQNNGV. The CDR3 nucleotides read TGTGCCAGCAGCTTAGTGGGGGCGGGATTCAATGAGCAGTTCTTC. It encodes CASSLVGAGFNEQFF.

The chain links TRBV7-6 to TRBJ1-1; D ambiguous. CDR1 SGHVS and CDR2 FNYEAQ come from the germline V gene. The CDR3 consists of 11 residues. Trimming left V 9 bases short and J 4 bases short, with 9 bases between. In DNA form, the CDR3 reads TGTGCCAGTTTGTCGGGCACTGAAGCTTTCTTT. It yields the protein CASLSGTEAFF.

The table lists this clone with a count of one. J is TRBJ1-2 and V is TRBV9; 8 bases match TRBD1. The V gene end was trimmed by 3 bases and the J gene end by 5 bases; junction bases not matched to a gene: 18. CDR1 and CDR2 from the germline V gene are SGDLS and YYNGEE. This CDR3 contains 18 residues. The CDR3 spells CASSEGGGGTGSWYGYTF. CDR3 nucleotide sequence: TGTGCCAGCAGCGAGGGGGGTGGCGGGACAGGATCATGGTATGGCTACACCTTC.

The chain carries TRBV2 and TRBJ2-1; 9 nucleotides match TRBD1. CDR1 is SNHLY and CDR2 is FYNNEI in the germline V gene. CDR3 length equals 15 residues. The trim removed 3 bases at V and 7 bases at J, leaving 7 bases unmatched. The CDR3 DNA reads as TGTGCCAGCAGTGAGGTGACAGGGGGTTTTAATGAGCAGTTCTTC. Translation gives CASSEVTGGFNEQFF.

This chain connects TRBV27 to TRBJ2-7; 11 bases align to TRBD2. V lost 4 bases and J lost 2; bases outside the gene matches: 7. CDR1 and CDR2 from the germline V gene are MNHEY and SMNVEV (reference sequence). The CDR3 totals 16 residues. Here the CDR3 reads CASSYNLAGGPYEQYF. CDR3 DNA: TGTGCCAGCAGTTACAATCTAGCGGGAGGTCCCTACGAGCAGTACTTC.

The chain recombines TRBV7-9 with TRBJ1-3; 8 nucleotides agree with TRBD1. V was pared by 4 bases and J by 8 bases, with 4 bases of the junction left unmatched. In germline, CDR1 is SEHNR, CDR2 FQNEAQ (reference sequence). This CDR3 comprises 13 residues. CDR3 loop: CASSSGGVDTIYF. The CDR3 DNA is TGTGCCAGCAGCTCAGGGGGCGTGGACACCATATATTTT.

The chain couples TRBV10-3 to TRBJ2-7; weak D call: TRBD1 (6 bases). Germline loops: CDR1 ENHRY, CDR2 SYGVKD. CDR3 length equals 14 residues. The V end was cut by 8 bases, the J end by 1 base, with 15 bases between. The DNA for the CDR3 is TGTGCCATCGCGGACAGCTTGGGATCCTACGAGCAGTACTTC. As protein: CAIADSLGSYEQYF.

The gene calls are TRBV19 and TRBJ2-1, with D perhaps TRBD1 (6 bases). The CDR3 has 17 amino acids. The germline gives CDR1 LNHDA, CDR2 SQIVND (reference sequence). V dropped 5 bases and J dropped 2 bases, with 19 bases sitting between them. CDR3 residues: CASSPAVQGNAYNEQFF. The CDR3 DNA follows: TGTGCCAGTAGTCCCGCTGTGCAGGGGAATGCCTACAATGAGCAGTTCTTC. The whole variable domain, remainder taken from reference TRBV19 and TRBJ2-1, is DGGITQSPKYLFRKEGQNVTLSCEQNLNHDAMYWYRQDPGQGLRLIYYSQIVNDFQKGDIAEGYSVSREKKESFPLTVTSAQKNPTAFYLCASSPAVQGNAYNEQFFGPGTRLTVL.

This rearrangement joins TRBV27 to TRBJ2-1, with TRBD1 matching 7 bases. Germline CDR1 reads MNHEY; CDR2 reads SMNVEV (reference sequence). The trim removed 3 bases at V and 1 base at J, leaving 3 bases unmatched. The CDR3 runs to 15 residues. CDR3 DNA: TGTGCCAGCAGTTTGACGGGACAGTCCTACAATGAGCAGTTCTTC. Its translation is CASSLTGQSYNEQFF.

CDR3: CASSYVTATGELFF. As DNA, the CDR3 is TGTGCCAGCAGCTACGTGACAGCGACCGGGGAGCTGTTTTTT. This chain connects TRBV11-2 to TRBJ2-2; D is possibly TRBD1 (5 bases). V shed 4 bases and J shed 5 bases, with 11 bases lying between them. Germline V gene sequence: CDR1 SGHAT, CDR2 FQNNGV. The CDR3 sequence is 14 residues long.

Note on this clone: Other nucleotide sequences from this sample produce the same CDR3. The chain carries TRBV27 and TRBJ2-7, with a tentative D call TRBD1 (6 bases). The CDR3 length is 12 residues. CDR1 is MNHEY and CDR2 is SMNVEV in the germline V gene (reference sequence). Trimming stripped 2 bases from V and 6 bases from J, with 8 bases between. CDR3 region: CASSLRGSEQYF. The CDR3 coding sequence is TGTGCCAGCAGTTTAAGGGGGAGCGAGCAGTACTTC.

Comments on this clone: Within the sample, other DNA sequences also encode this same CDR3. This chain connects TRBV27 to TRBJ2-7; D gene ambiguous. Deletions cut 3 bases from V and 4 bases from J, with 10 bases between. The germline V gene encodes CDR1 MNHEY and CDR2 SMNVEV (reference sequence). The CDR3 has 13 residues. The CDR3 spells CASSLGPVYEQYF. For the CDR3, the DNA is TGTGCCAGCAGTTTGGGCCCAGTTTACGAGCAGTACTTC.

This clone was picked up one time. This rearrangement joins TRBV5-6 to TRBJ2-7, with 7 bases fitting TRBD2. V was pared by 3 bases and J by 2 bases, with 2 bases of the junction left unmatched. The CDR3 sequence is 13 residues long. The V gene's germline CDR1 is SGHDT and CDR2 YYEEEE. The CDR3 nucleotides are TGTGCCAGCAGCTGGGGGACTACCTACGAGCAGTACTTC. As protein: CASSWGTTYEQYF.

The chain is built from TRBV7-9 and TRBJ2-1, with a weak D call TRBD2 (5 bases). Germline V gene data show CDR1 as SEHNR and CDR2 as FQNEAQ (reference sequence). The CDR3 loop spans 10 amino acids. V lost 11 bases to trimming and J lost 7 bases, with 9 bases between them. CDR3 in DNA: TGTGCCTCAGCGGTGAATGAGCAGTTCTTC. It yields the protein CASAVNEQFF.

The rearrangement uses TRBV9 and TRBJ2-1; 10 nucleotides align to TRBD2. In germline, CDR1 is SGDLS, CDR2 YYNGEE. The trim removed 3 bases at V and 0 bases at J, leaving 6 bases unmatched. The CDR3 is 17 residues long. CDR3 loop: CASSAAASGSSYNEQFF. The DNA of the CDR3 is TGTGCCAGCAGCGCGGCGGCTAGCGGGAGCTCCTACAATGAGCAGTTCTTC.

The chain links TRBV11-2 to TRBJ2-2, with D perhaps matching TRBD1 (6 bases). With 2 bases removed from V and 4 bases from J, the gap between germline ends came to 14 bases. This CDR3 spans 16 amino acids. Germline V gene lookup returns CDR1 SGHAT and CDR2 FQNNGV. Written as DNA, the CDR3 is TGTGCCAGCAGCTTATACAGGGAAAAAGGCACCGGGGAGCTGTTTTTT. It is translated as CASSLYREKGTGELFF.

The sample holds a few counts of this clone. V and J are TRBV2 and TRBJ1-4; no clear D. The germline gives CDR1 SNHLY, CDR2 FYNNEI. Trimming cost V 0 bases and J 3 bases, with 8 bases left between them. The CDR3 contains 15 residues. The CDR3 region has the DNA TGTGCCAGCAGTGAAGCGGGTCGCTCTAATGAAAAACTGTTTTTT. Protein sequence: CASSEAGRSNEKLFF.

The chain carries TRBV7-6 and TRBJ2-7; 8 bases agree with TRBD1. Germline V gene data show CDR1 as SGHVS and CDR2 as FNYEAQ. The CDR3 sequence is 17 residues long. V trimming: 1 base; J trimming: 0 bases; junction bases outside the gene matches: 8. This chain's CDR3 is CASSLEGTGGSSYEQYF. The CDR3 DNA sequence: TGTGCCAGCAGCTTAGAAGGTACAGGGGGTAGCTCCTACGAGCAGTACTTC.

This sequence joins TRBV11-2 and TRBJ2-1, with no clear D. Trimming cost V 6 bases and J 9 bases, with 15 bases left between them. Germline V CDR1 and CDR2: SGHAT, FQNNGV. The length of the CDR3 is 13 residues. The CDR3 DNA reads TGTGCCAGCAGTACCGCGTGGGGTTTTGAGCAGTTCTTC. Its protein is CASSTAWGFEQFF.

The chain has TRBV11-2 and TRBJ2-1; TRBD1 is a possible D gene (5 bases). Trimming took off 3 bases at V and 9 bases at J, with 12 bases between the two ends. The CDR3 is 13 residues long. CDR1 and CDR2 from the germline V gene are SGHAT and FQNNGV. This chain's CDR3 is CASSFSRASEQFF. The CDR3 DNA follows: TGTGCCAGCAGCTTTTCCAGGGCCTCTGAGCAGTTCTTC.

The chain uses TRBV13 and TRBJ2-1, with D possibly matching TRBD2 (6 bases). Trimming took off 8 bases at V and 1 base at J, with 18 bases between the two ends. CDR3 length: 16 amino acids. CDR1 is PRHDT and CDR2 is FYEKMQ in the germline V gene (reference sequence). CDR3 sequence (DNA): TGTGCCAGCGGCTCGACTAGAGGCCCATCCTACAATGAGCAGTTCTTC. Amino acids: CASGSTRGPSYNEQFF.

The count of this clone is one. The chain uses TRBV30 and TRBJ1-1; no clear D gene. Trimming cost V 0 bases and J 3 bases, with 8 bases left between them. CDR3 length equals 13 residues. CDR1 and CDR2 from the germline V gene are GTSNPN and SVGIG (reference sequence). The DNA of the CDR3 is TGTGCCTGGAGTGTACATATAGACACTGAAGCTTTCTTT. As protein: CAWSVHIDTEAFF. The whole variable domain, filled in from reference TRBV30 and TRBJ1-1, reads SQTIHQWPATLVQPVGSPLSLECTVEGTSNPNLYWYRQAAGRGLQLLFYSVGIGQISSEVPQNLSASRPQDRQFILSSKKLLLSDSGFYLCAWSVHIDTEAFFGQGTRLTVV.

V and J are TRBV11-2 and TRBJ1-3; 7 nucleotides agree with TRBD1. Germline CDR1 and CDR2: SGHAT and FQNNGV. V gave up 0 bases and J gave up 3 bases; unmatched junction bases: 2. The CDR3 contains 15 residues. DNA for the CDR3: TGTGCCAGCAGCTTAGAAGGGGGCGATGGAAACACCATATATTTT. Translation: CASSLEGGDGNTIYF.

This chain joins TRBV27 and TRBJ1-4; TRBD1 agrees at 8 bases. The germline V gene encodes CDR1 MNHEY and CDR2 SMNVEV (reference sequence). This CDR3 region has 15 residues. V dropped 6 bases and J dropped 7; count of bases not matched to a gene: 10. Written as DNA, the CDR3 is TGTGCCAGCAGGGCCGGCACAGGGGGGGGTGAAAAACTGTTTTTT. It encodes CASRAGTGGGEKLFF.

Remarks on this clone: Other DNA variants within this sample encode the same CDR3. J is TRBJ2-1 and V is TRBV19; D ambiguous. Deletions cut 1 base from V and 3 bases from J, with 4 bases between. The CDR3 is 13 amino acids. Germline CDR1 is LNHDA and CDR2 is SQIVND (reference sequence). The CDR3 nucleotides read TGTGCCAGTAGTATAGCCGGCTACAATGAGCAGTTCTTC. Its translation is CASSIAGYNEQFF.